The T cell receptor (beta chain) under discussion was sequenced for a study of blood T cell repertoires in COVID-19. Background on the study: Specimens from acute and convalescent COVID-19 originated in the United States, Italy and Spain. Sources were T cells, B-cell-depleted T cells, or PBMCs; the material itself was cDNA or gDNA.

Authors' methods: From reference gene primer amplification, estimates of nucleated cell counts were derived. Assay used: immunoSEQ multiplex PCR; TCRdb lists only in-frame clones, some missing. V and J calls plus clone size are reproduced from that table; the DNA served to infer D and trimming. The sample records fewer than 75,000 clones, about four fifths being singletons. The receptor was derived from a woman aged 55-75 years with acute or convalescent COVID-19. Sequencing used peripheral blood.

The CDR3 DNA sequence: TGTGCCAGCAGTTACTCGGGCCCCGGGGGAGATACGCAGTATTTT. Protein: CASSYSGPGGDTQYF. This rearrangement joins TRBV6-5 to TRBJ2-3; D is possibly TRBD2 (6 bases). Trimming cost V 0 bases and J 5 bases, with 12 bases left between them. The CDR3 contains 15 residues. Germline V gene lookup returns CDR1 MNHEY and CDR2 SVGAGI.